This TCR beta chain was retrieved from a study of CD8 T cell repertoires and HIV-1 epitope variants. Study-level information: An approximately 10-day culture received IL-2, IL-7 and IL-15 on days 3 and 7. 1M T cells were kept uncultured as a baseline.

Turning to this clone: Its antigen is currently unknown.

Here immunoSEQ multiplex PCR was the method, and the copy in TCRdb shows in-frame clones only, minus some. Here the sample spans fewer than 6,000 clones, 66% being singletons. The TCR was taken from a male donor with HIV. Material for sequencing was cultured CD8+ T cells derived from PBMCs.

The CDR3 nucleotides are TGTGCCAGTTCGGTGGGGACAATCTCCTACGAGCAGTACTTC. It translates to CASSVGTISYEQYF. The chain couples TRBV19 to TRBJ2-7, with D maybe TRBD1 (6 bases). Germline values: CDR1 LNHDA, CDR2 SQIVND (reference sequence). Deletions cut 8 bases from V and 0 bases from J, with 14 bases between. This CDR3 spans 14 amino acids.